Listed below are T cell receptor beta chains from one sample, sequenced in a study of T cells in Graves' hyperthyroidism and ophthalmopathy. TCRdb independently ran MiXCR on the multiplex PCR reads; one entry per CDR3 protein. The repertoire holds hundreds of thousands of distinct CDR3 sequences, with 15% to 20% as singletons. Source material: blood. The receptors derive from a man aged 50-60 years with Graves' ophthalmopathy. Each CDR3 is given with its conserved first and last residue. A D gene is named only where the DNA matches it firmly. The listing skips clone size in some rows; elsewhere it reads once, few, many or a size class.

cdr3_nt cdr3_aa d_call clone_size j_call v_call
TGTGCCAGCAGCTTAGCTGCCGGGACAGGGACGGATAGTGAAGAAAAACTGTTTTTT CASSLAAGTGTDSEEKLFF TRBD1 many TRBJ1-4 TRBV11-2
TGTGCCTGGAACGGCGGGAGGTACAATGAGCAGTTCTTC CAWNGGRYNEQFF TRBD2 many TRBJ2-1 TRBV30
TGCAGCGTTGAAGACCTATGGACTAACTATGGCTACACCTTC CSVEDLWTNYGYTF - few TRBJ1-2 TRBV29-1
TGTGCCAGCTCACTCTCCGGACATTACCAAGAGACCCAGTACTTC CASSLSGHYQETQYF - few TRBJ2-5 TRBV18
TGTGCCAGCAGTGCCACCTCGAGCACTGAAGCTTTCTTT CASSATSSTEAFF - - TRBJ1-1 TRBV6-1
TGTGCCAGCAGTTACTCGAGGCTAGCGGGAGGCCCTGGGCAGTTCTTC CASSYSRLAGGPGQFF TRBD2 once TRBJ2-1 TRBV6-2/TRBV6-3
TGCAGCGTTGAGGGCCTAGCGGGAGGGCCGGTCGATGAGCAGTTCTTC CSVEGLAGGPVDEQFF TRBD2 few TRBJ2-1 TRBV29-1
TGTGCCAGCAGTGTTTCTAGCGGGAGACTGGGTACGCAGTATTTT CASSVSSGRLGTQYF TRBD2 - TRBJ2-3 TRBV25-1
TGCAGTGCCCAGGACAGTTTAGGCTACAATGAGCAGTTCTTC CSAQDSLGYNEQFF - few TRBJ2-1 TRBV20-1
TGCGCCAGCAGCGGGGGGGGGGACACCTACAATGAGCAGTTCTTC CASSGGGDTYNEQFF - few TRBJ2-1 TRBV5-1
TGTGCCACCAGCAGAGATAGACCGCCACCGAACACCGGGGAGCTGTTTTTT CATSRDRPPPNTGELFF - - TRBJ2-2 TRBV15
TGTGCCAGCAGTGATATGAGGCACACTGAAGCTTTCTTT CASSDMRHTEAFF - - TRBJ1-1 TRBV25-1
TGTGCCAGCAGTCCGGGACTAGCGTCTAGCACAGATACGCAGTATTTT CASSPGLASSTDTQYF TRBD2 many TRBJ2-3 TRBV27
TGTGCCTGGAGTGGGGGAGCAAGGGACGAGCAGTACTTC CAWSGGARDEQYF - few TRBJ2-7 TRBV30
TGCAGTGCTGAGGGTAAAAAATACGAGCAGTACTTC CSAEGKKYEQYF - many TRBJ2-7 TRBV20-1
TGTGCCACCAGCAGCTACGGACAGGGGATGAATGAAAAACTGTTTTTT CATSSYGQGMNEKLFF TRBD1 - TRBJ1-4 TRBV15
TGTGCCAGCAGTTTATACGCCCCGGGCGAGCAGTACTTC CASSLYAPGEQYF - few TRBJ2-7 TRBV28
TGTGCCAGCAGTGAGCGTTTCAATCAGCCCCAGCATTTT CASSERFNQPQHF - many TRBJ1-5 TRBV6-1
TGTGCCAGCAGCCAAAGCCAAGCCGTGGGGGAGCAGTACTTC CASSQSQAVGEQYF - few TRBJ2-7 TRBV3-1
TGCGCCAGCAGCCAAGGGACAGGGGACGCGAACACCGGGGAGCTGTTTTTT CASSQGTGDANTGELFF TRBD1 - TRBJ2-2 TRBV4-1
TGTGCCAGCCGTAAAGGGGGCGGGGAACTCTACAATGAGCAGTTCTTC CASRKGGGELYNEQFF - - TRBJ2-1 TRBV27
TGCGCCAGCAGCTTCGACCCAGGGATTCGCTCTGGAAACACCATATATTTT CASSFDPGIRSGNTIYF - - TRBJ1-3 TRBV5-1
TGTGCCAGCAACATACAGGGCCACGAGCAGTACTTC CASNIQGHEQYF - many TRBJ2-7 TRBV12-3/TRBV12-4
TGTGCCAGCAACACCAAGGGGGGACAGGGCGCGCCCTACGAGCAGTACTTC CASNTKGGQGAPYEQYF TRBD1 many TRBJ2-7 TRBV12-3/TRBV12-4
TGTGCCAGCAGCGTAGGACTAGCAGAGAACACCGGGGAGCTGTTTTTT CASSVGLAENTGELFF TRBD2 - TRBJ2-2 TRBV9
TGTGCCAGTAAAAGAGGACAGGCCCTCTCTGGGGCCAACGTCCTGACTTTC CASKRGQALSGANVLTF TRBD1 - TRBJ2-6 TRBV19
TGTGCCAGCAGCCTCCAGACAGGGGGCAAGAATGAGCAGTTCTTC CASSLQTGGKNEQFF TRBD1 many TRBJ2-1 TRBV12-3/TRBV12-4
TGTGCCAGCAGTTCCCCGGGCGGGGGGCGGAGGGATTCACCCCTCCACTTT CASSSPGGGRRDSPLHF - - TRBJ1-6 TRBV7-2
TGTGCCAGCAGCCCCAGGGCGATAAGGAACACCGGGGAGCTGTTTTTT CASSPRAIRNTGELFF - - TRBJ2-2 TRBV13